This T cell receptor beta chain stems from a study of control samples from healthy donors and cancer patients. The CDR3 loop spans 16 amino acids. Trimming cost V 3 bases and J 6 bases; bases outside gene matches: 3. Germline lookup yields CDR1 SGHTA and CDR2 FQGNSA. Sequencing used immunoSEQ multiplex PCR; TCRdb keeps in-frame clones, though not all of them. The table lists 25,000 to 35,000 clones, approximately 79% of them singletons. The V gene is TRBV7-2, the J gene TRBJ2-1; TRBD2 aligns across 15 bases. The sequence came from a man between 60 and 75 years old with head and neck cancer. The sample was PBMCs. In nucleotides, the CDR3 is TGTGCCAGCAGCTTGGGACTAGCGGGAGGTGTCAATGAGCAGTTCTTC. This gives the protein CASSLGLAGGVNEQFF.